These T cell receptor beta chains were read from a single sample in a study of T cell responses to AZD1222 COVID-19 vaccine. Here immunoSEQ multiplex PCR was the method, and the copy in TCRdb shows in-frame clones only, minus some. The sample holds roughly 150,000 clones, approximately 90% seen once. Sequencing used peripheral blood, obtained on day 0 of AZD1222 vaccination. Receptors were obtained from an adult in good health. The CDR3 runs from the conserved cysteine through the conserved F or W. A D gene is named only where the DNA matches it firmly. Part of the rows lack a size; the others show once, few, many or a class for expanded clones.

clone size: .
J gene: TRBJ1-5
D gene: .
V gene: TRBV6-1
CDR3 protein: CASREVGTVSNQPQHF
CDR3 DNA: TGTGCCAGCAGGGAAGTGGGGACCGTTAGCAATCAGCCCCAGCATTTT

clone size: .
J gene: TRBJ2-5
D gene: TRBD2
V gene: TRBV6-2/TRBV6-3
CDR3 protein: CASSYGASGGAVETQYF
CDR3 DNA: TGTGCCAGCAGTTACGGGGCTAGCGGGGGGGCCGTCGAGACCCAGTACTTC

clone size: .
J gene: TRBJ2-3
D gene: .
V gene: TRBV5-8
CDR3 protein: CASSAGRAFFLDTQYF
CDR3 DNA: TGTGCCAGCAGCGCGGGACGAGCTTTCTTTCTAGATACGCAGTATTTT

clone size: .
J gene: TRBJ2-5
D gene: .
V gene: TRBV5-4
CDR3 protein: CASSLLSGQETQYF
CDR3 DNA: TGTGCCAGCAGCTTGCTGTCAGGGCAAGAGACCCAGTACTTC

clone size: .
J gene: TRBJ2-5
D gene: TRBD2
V gene: TRBV7-2
CDR3 protein: CASSLAAGGQETQYF
CDR3 DNA: TGTGCCAGCAGCTTAGCGGCGGGGGGGCAAGAGACCCAGTACTTC

clone size: .
J gene: TRBJ2-2
D gene: .
V gene: TRBV7-9
CDR3 protein: CAGTRPAGELFF
CDR3 DNA: TGTGCCGGAACGCGCCCCGCCGGGGAGCTGTTTTTT

clone size: .
J gene: TRBJ2-7
D gene: .
V gene: TRBV4-1
CDR3 protein: CASSQYDRSYEQYF
CDR3 DNA: TGCGCCAGCAGCCAATATGACAGGTCCTACGAGCAGTACTTC

clone size: once
J gene: TRBJ2-3
D gene: .
V gene: TRBV5-6
CDR3 protein: CASSLGGVPQYF
CDR3 DNA: TGTGCCAGCAGCTTGGGAGGGGTTCCGCAGTATTTT

clone size: .
J gene: TRBJ1-3
D gene: .
V gene: TRBV5-1
CDR3 protein: CASSLVTGRGSGNTIYF
CDR3 DNA: TGCGCCAGCAGCTTGGTTACGGGAAGAGGCTCTGGAAACACCATATATTTT

clone size: .
J gene: TRBJ2-1
D gene: .
V gene: TRBV2
CDR3 protein: CASSDQGHEQFF
CDR3 DNA: TGTGCCAGCAGTGATCAGGGCCATGAGCAGTTCTTC

clone size: .
J gene: TRBJ2-2
D gene: .
V gene: TRBV14
CDR3 protein: CASSQAVSANTGELFF
CDR3 DNA: TGTGCCAGCAGCCAAGCGGTTTCGGCGAACACCGGGGAGCTGTTTTTT

clone size: .
J gene: TRBJ2-3
D gene: .
V gene: TRBV2
CDR3 protein: CASSDVGAGPTDTQYF
CDR3 DNA: TGTGCCAGCAGTGATGTGGGGGCAGGGCCCACAGATACGCAGTATTTT

clone size: .
J gene: TRBJ2-1
D gene: TRBD2
V gene: TRBV4-2
CDR3 protein: CASSQVGLAENNERFF
CDR3 DNA: TGTGCCAGCAGCCAAGTGGGACTAGCGGAAAACAATGAGCGGTTCTTC

clone size: .
J gene: TRBJ2-2
D gene: .
V gene: TRBV11-2
CDR3 protein: CASSKDINTGELFF
CDR3 DNA: TGTGCCAGCAGCAAAGACATCAACACCGGGGAGCTGTTTTTT

clone size: once
J gene: TRBJ2-5
D gene: TRBD2
V gene: TRBV4-2
CDR3 protein: CASSQEGSRRAGDYQETQYF
CDR3 DNA: TGTGCCAGCAGCCAAGAGGGGTCCAGGCGAGCGGGGGACTACCAAGAGACCCAGTACTTC

clone size: .
J gene: TRBJ2-6
D gene: TRBD1
V gene: TRBV5-1
CDR3 protein: CASSSGQGARGANVLTF
CDR3 DNA: TGCGCCAGCAGCTCGGGACAGGGGGCGCGTGGGGCCAACGTCCTGACTTTC

clone size: .
J gene: TRBJ2-5
D gene: TRBD1
V gene: TRBV9
CDR3 protein: CASSDYGQGGETQYF
CDR3 DNA: TGTGCCAGCAGCGACTACGGACAGGGGGGAGAGACCCAGTACTTC

clone size: .
J gene: TRBJ1-6
D gene: .
V gene: TRBV28
CDR3 protein: CASSFLASRALHF
CDR3 DNA: TGTGCCAGCAGTTTTTTAGCCTCTCGAGCCCTCCACTTT

clone size: .
J gene: TRBJ1-5
D gene: TRBD1
V gene: TRBV4-3
CDR3 protein: CASSQDLTGGQPQHF
CDR3 DNA: TGCGCCAGCAGCCAAGATCTAACAGGGGGACAGCCCCAGCATTTT

clone size: .
J gene: TRBJ1-4
D gene: .
V gene: TRBV4-2
CDR3 protein: CASSLGDQTYEKLFF
CDR3 DNA: TGTGCCAGCAGCCTAGGGGACCAAACGTACGAAAAACTGTTTTTT

clone size: .
J gene: TRBJ1-5
D gene: .
V gene: TRBV13
CDR3 protein: CASSSRTDSNQPQHF
CDR3 DNA: TGTGCCAGCAGCTCCCGGACAGATAGCAATCAGCCCCAGCATTTT

clone size: .
J gene: TRBJ1-5
D gene: .
V gene: TRBV28
CDR3 protein: CASSRDHTNQPQHF
CDR3 DNA: TGTGCCAGCAGCCGAGACCATACCAATCAGCCCCAGCATTTT

clone size: .
J gene: TRBJ2-5
D gene: .
V gene: TRBV16
CDR3 protein: CASSQLETQYF
CDR3 DNA: TGTGCCAGCAGCCAACTGGAGACCCAGTACTTC

clone size: .
J gene: TRBJ1-5
D gene: .
V gene: TRBV19
CDR3 protein: CATTDSSNQPQHF
CDR3 DNA: TGTGCCACGACGGACAGTAGCAATCAGCCCCAGCATTTT

clone size: .
J gene: TRBJ2-3
D gene: TRBD2
V gene: TRBV5-1
CDR3 protein: CASSKYNRGDTDTQYF
CDR3 DNA: TGCGCCAGCAGTAAATACAACCGGGGGGACACAGATACGCAGTATTTT

clone size: once
J gene: TRBJ2-7
D gene: TRBD1
V gene: TRBV6-2/TRBV6-3
CDR3 protein: CASSAAGTAAYEQYF
CDR3 DNA: TGTGCCAGCAGTGCCGCCGGGACAGCCGCATACGAGCAGTACTTC

clone size: once
J gene: TRBJ1-6
D gene: TRBD1
V gene: TRBV11-2
CDR3 protein: CASSPGTGGSNSPLHF
CDR3 DNA: TGTGCCAGCAGCCCCGGGACAGGGGGCTCGAATTCACCCCTCCACTTT

clone size: once
J gene: TRBJ2-1
D gene: TRBD2
V gene: TRBV5-4
CDR3 protein: CASSQRTSGGDEQFF
CDR3 DNA: TGTGCCAGCAGTCAAAGGACTAGCGGGGGCGATGAGCAGTTCTTC

clone size: .
J gene: TRBJ1-5
D gene: .
V gene: TRBV14
CDR3 protein: CASSQNSDQPQHF
CDR3 DNA: TGTGCCAGCAGCCAGAATAGCGATCAGCCCCAGCATTTT

clone size: .
J gene: TRBJ2-3
D gene: .
V gene: TRBV14
CDR3 protein: CASSQGVGYFTDTQYF
CDR3 DNA: TGTGCCAGCAGCCAAGGGGTAGGGTACTTCACAGATACGCAGTATTTT

clone size: .
J gene: TRBJ1-1
D gene: .
V gene: TRBV5-1
CDR3 protein: CASSPQVNTEAFF
CDR3 DNA: TGCGCCAGCAGTCCGCAGGTGAACACTGAAGCTTTCTTT

clone size: .
J gene: TRBJ2-7
D gene: .
V gene: TRBV4-3
CDR3 protein: CASSQGIPAMAGNYEQYF
CDR3 DNA: TGCGCCAGCAGCCAAGGTATCCCCGCGATGGCAGGAAACTACGAGCAGTACTTC

clone size: .
J gene: TRBJ2-7
D gene: .
V gene: TRBV11-3
CDR3 protein: CASSLAFQLYF
CDR3 DNA: TGTGCCAGCAGCTTAGCCTTCCAGTTATACTTC

clone size: .
J gene: TRBJ2-5
D gene: .
V gene: TRBV2
CDR3 protein: CASSSIAQLQTQETQYF
CDR3 DNA: TGTGCCAGCAGCTCAATAGCCCAGTTACAAACACAAGAGACCCAGTACTTC

clone size: once
J gene: TRBJ2-3
D gene: TRBD2
V gene: TRBV27
CDR3 protein: CASSSLSGDGTDTQYF
CDR3 DNA: TGTGCCAGCAGTTCCCTTAGCGGGGATGGCACAGATACGCAGTATTTT

clone size: .
J gene: TRBJ1-2
D gene: .
V gene: TRBV3-1/TRBV3-2
CDR3 protein: CASSQDLGGRAYGYTF
CDR3 DNA: TGTGCCAGCAGCCAAGATCTTGGGGGCAGGGCCTATGGCTACACCTTC

clone size: few
J gene: TRBJ2-5
D gene: TRBD1
V gene: TRBV24-1
CDR3 protein: CATSEHPGQGKETQYF
CDR3 DNA: TGTGCCACCAGTGAACACCCGGGACAGGGCAAAGAGACCCAGTACTTC

clone size: .
J gene: TRBJ1-5
D gene: .
V gene: TRBV23-1
CDR3 protein: CASSRVRVLGNQPQHF
CDR3 DNA: TGCGCCAGCAGTCGGGTTCGGGTTTTGGGCAATCAGCCCCAGCATTTT

clone size: .
J gene: TRBJ2-7
D gene: .
V gene: TRBV28
CDR3 protein: CASSLRESEQYF
CDR3 DNA: TGTGCCAGCAGTTTAAGAGAGTCCGAGCAGTACTTC

clone size: .
J gene: TRBJ2-3
D gene: TRBD1
V gene: TRBV30
CDR3 protein: CAGTGQITDTQYF
CDR3 DNA: TGTGCCGGGACGGGACAGATCACAGATACGCAGTATTTT

clone size: few
J gene: TRBJ2-7
D gene: TRBD2
V gene: TRBV27
CDR3 protein: CASKPWGGGDHEQYF
CDR3 DNA: TGTGCCAGCAAACCCTGGGGCGGGGGGGACCACGAGCAGTACTTC

clone size: .
J gene: TRBJ2-7
D gene: .
V gene: TRBV7-9
CDR3 protein: CASSFFQGASYEQYF
CDR3 DNA: TGTGCCAGCAGCTTTTTCCAGGGAGCCTCCTACGAGCAGTACTTC

clone size: .
J gene: TRBJ2-7
D gene: .
V gene: TRBV3-1/TRBV3-2
CDR3 protein: CASSQESVLSYEQYF
CDR3 DNA: TGTGCCAGCAGCCAAGAGAGTGTCCTCTCCTACGAGCAGTACTTC